Below, 25 T cell receptor beta chains from the same sample are listed, as sequenced in a study of monozygotic twins with inflammatory bowel disease. TCRdb reworked the 5' RACE reads into one entry per CDR3 protein, no DNA. The sample totals over 350,000 distinct CDR3 sequences. The sequenced sample was blood. Source of these receptors: a human donor with ulcerative colitis or Crohn's disease, or a healthy co-twin of an affected twin (not recorded which).

The chain employs TRBV27 and TRBJ2-1. Germline V gene sequence: CDR1 MNHEY, CDR2 SMNVEV (reference sequence). The CDR3 runs 16 residues. This CDR3 reads CASRRLTGITYNEQFF.

The V and J genes are TRBV11-3 and TRBJ2-1; TCRdb returns TRBD2, unconfirmable since there is no DNA. Germline V CDR1 and CDR2: SGHNT, YENEEA. The CDR3 loop spans 12 amino acids. This CDR3 is CASSRSGGARFF. Looking up the rest from reference TRBV11-3 and TRBJ2-1 gives the full variable domain: EAGVVQSPRYKIIEKKQPVAFWCNPISGHNTLYWYLQNLGQGPELLIRYENEEAVDDSQLPKDRFSAERLKGVDSTLKIQPAELGDSAVYLCASSRSGGARFFGPGTRLTVL.

The chain joins TRBV6-5 to TRBJ2-2; with no DNA, the TCRdb D assignment of TRBD1 cannot be verified. Germline loops: CDR1 MNHEY, CDR2 SVGAGI. The CDR3 spans 17 residues. CDR3 residues: CASSYLAEQSNTGELFF.

This chain uses TRBV6-5 with TRBJ2-7; the TCRdb D gene call, TRBD2, has no DNA to confirm it. CDR3 size: 14 residues. The germline gives CDR1 MNHEY, CDR2 SVGAGI. The CDR3 loop reads CASSYGDLSYEQYF.

This rearrangement joins TRBV19 to TRBJ2-1; TCRdb outputs TRBD1, but without DNA this stays unchecked. CDR1 is LNHDA, CDR2 SQIVND, per germline (reference sequence). This CDR3 comprises 13 residues. Here the CDR3 reads CASSPGTVLSQFF.

V and J are TRBV7-2 and TRBJ2-2; absent DNA, TCRdb's TRBD1 call cannot be checked. From germline, CDR1 is SGHTA and CDR2 FQGNSA. CDR3 size: 14 residues. The CDR3 here is CASSLGQHTGELFF.

The V and J genes are TRBV7-6 and TRBJ1-1; the TCRdb D gene call, TRBD1, has no DNA to confirm it. Germline lookup yields CDR1 SGHVS and CDR2 FNYEAQ. The CDR3 runs 12 residues. This chain's CDR3 is CASSLVRGEAFF.

The chain joins TRBV12-3 or TRBV12-4 to TRBJ2-6. This CDR3 comprises 15 residues. The chain's CDR3 is CASSFYQTGANVLTF.

V usage is TRBV30 and J usage is TRBJ2-7. Germline V gene data show CDR1 as GTSNPN and CDR2 as SVGIG (reference sequence). This CDR3 contains 15 residues. CDR3: CAWSVGAFSGNEQYF.

V usage is TRBV2 and J usage is TRBJ1-1; absent DNA, TCRdb's TRBD1 call cannot be checked. This CDR3 contains 13 residues. From germline, CDR1 is SNHLY and CDR2 FYNNEI. CDR3 sequence: CASGTEQNTEAFF.

The chain recombines TRBV9 with TRBJ1-2. Germline loops: CDR1 SGDLS, CDR2 YYNGEE. The CDR3 has 15 residues. CDR3 sequence reads: CASSVSPYEDSQRTF. The full variable domain, in which reference TRBV9 and TRBJ1-2 provide the parts outside the CDR3, is DSGVTQTPKHLITATGQRVTLRCSPRSGDLSVYWYQQSLDQGLQFLIQYYNGEERAKGNILERFSAQQFPDLHSELNLSSLELGDSALYFCASSVSPYEDSQRTFGSGTRLTVV.

The genes are TRBV7-2 and TRBJ2-7; TCRdb names TRBD1, which stays unverified in the absence of DNA. The CDR3 is 14 amino acids. The germline V gene encodes CDR1 SGHTA and CDR2 FQGNSA. CDR3 region: CASSLGTGQGEQYF. The full variable domain, in which reference TRBV7-2 and TRBJ2-7 provide the parts outside the CDR3, is GAGVSQSPSNKVTEKGKDVELRCDPISGHTALYWYRQSLGQGLEFLIYFQGNSAPDKSGLPSDRFSAERTGGSVSTLTIQRTQQEDSAVYLCASSLGTGQGEQYFGPGTRLTVT.

The CDR3 region is CASSLSLPTESSPLHF. V gene TRBV5-5 combines with J gene TRBJ1-6. CDR3 size: 16 residues. Germline V gene sequence: CDR1 SGHKS, CDR2 YYEKEE (reference sequence).

The V gene is TRBV12-5, the J gene TRBJ2-1. The CDR3 is 14 residues long. Germline CDR1 LGHNT, CDR2 FRNRAP. This chain's CDR3 is CASGLFGSYNEQFF.

The V gene is TRBV7-2, the J gene TRBJ1-2. The CDR3 is 17 amino acids. The V gene's germline CDR1 is SGHTA and CDR2 FQGNSA. CDR3 residues: CASSLYAGGLKANGYTF.

V usage is TRBV20-1 and J usage is TRBJ1-1; TCRdb's assignment of TRBD1 cannot be checked, as there is no DNA. CDR3 size: 14 residues. The germline gives CDR1 DFQATT, CDR2 SNEGSKA (reference sequence). The CDR3 loop reads CSAPGRGAYTEAFF.

This sequence joins TRBV24-1 and TRBJ2-7; TCRdb's D call of TRBD2 is untestable without DNA. This CDR3 is 14 amino acids long. Germline lookup yields CDR1 KGHDR and CDR2 SFDVKD. The CDR3 loop is CATSQQGPYYEQYF.

The V gene is TRBV20-1, the J gene TRBJ2-2; TCRdb calls TRBD1, which cannot be checked without DNA. The germline gives CDR1 DFQATT, CDR2 SNEGSKA (reference sequence). This CDR3 has 17 amino acids. CDR3 sequence reads: CSARDWSGQGNTGELFF.

The chain uses TRBV7-3 and TRBJ2-3; the D call of TRBD1 rests on TCRdb alone, since no DNA is present to check it. Germline CDR1 SGHTA, CDR2 FQGTGA. CDR3 length equals 15 residues. CDR3 protein: CASSLTRDGTDTQYF. The full variable domain, its missing parts supplied by reference TRBV7-3 and TRBJ2-3, is GAGVSQTPSNKVTEKGKYVELRCDPISGHTALYWYRQSLGQGPEFLIYFQGTGAADDSGLPNDRFFAVRPEGSVSTLKIQRTERGDSAVYLCASSLTRDGTDTQYFGPGTRLTVL.

The chain employs TRBV7-9 and TRBJ2-7. This CDR3 is built from 17 residues. Germline loops: CDR1 SEHNR, CDR2 FQNEAQ (reference sequence). This CDR3 is CASSQQRNSQYSYEQYF.

V gene TRBV4-1 combines with J gene TRBJ2-7. CDR3 length equals 14 residues. Germline V gene sequence: CDR1 MGHRA, CDR2 YSYEKL. This chain's CDR3 is CASSQDWKPQEQYF.

The chain combines TRBV30 with TRBJ1-1; the D call from TCRdb, TRBD1, cannot be confirmed without DNA. The CDR3 covers 11 residues. Germline CDR1 reads GTSNPN; CDR2 reads SVGIG (reference sequence). This chain's CDR3 is CAWSWGAEAFF.

The V call is TRBV11-2, the J call TRBJ2-7; TCRdb designates TRBD1, a call that cannot be tested without DNA. The germline gives CDR1 SGHAT, CDR2 FQNNGV. The CDR3 is made up of 12 amino acids. CDR3 amino acids: CASTGTVYEQYF.

The CDR3 sequence: CATSDPSGGNNEQFF. V and J are TRBV24-1 and TRBJ2-1; the D call of TRBD2 rests on TCRdb alone, since no DNA is present to check it. In germline, CDR1 is KGHDR, CDR2 SFDVKD. The CDR3 has 15 amino acids.

The chain employs TRBV5-1 and TRBJ2-3; TCRdb designates TRBD2, a call that cannot be tested without DNA. The CDR3 length is 17 residues. Germline V CDR1 and CDR2: SGHRS, YFSETQ. This CDR3 reads CASSLGSSGGSTDTQYF.